Below are 5 T cell receptor beta chains sequenced from a single sample in a study of blood T cell repertoires in COVID-19. Clones were read by immunoSEQ multiplex PCR, and TCRdb kept only the in-frame ones, dropping some. The profile covers under 70,000 clones, with around 70% appearing a single time and around 14% taken by the ten largest. Source material: peripheral blood. The receptors originated from a woman aged 70-85 years with acute or convalescent COVID-19.

The rearrangement links TRBV9 to TRBJ1-4; possible D gene TRBD1, 6 bases. The length of the CDR3 is 14 residues. V was trimmed by 2 bases and J by 8 bases, leaving 13 bases between them. CDR1 is SGDLS, CDR2 YYNGEE, per germline. The CDR3 region has the DNA TGTGCCAGCAGCGTCGGACAGCCAGGGGAAAAACTGTTTTTT. Its protein is CASSVGQPGEKLFF.

This chain connects TRBV12-3 or TRBV12-4 to TRBJ1-2; D gene uncertain. This CDR3 region has 13 residues. V shed 8 bases and J shed 2 bases, with 12 bases lying between them. This CDR3 is CASARLRNYGYTF. CDR3 DNA: TGTGCCAGCGCTCGACTGAGGAACTATGGCTACACCTTC.

The V gene is TRBV19, the J gene TRBJ1-2; perhaps TRBD1 as D (5 bases). The CDR3 sequence is 13 residues long. Trimming left V 2 bases short and J 3 bases short, with 7 bases between. CDR1 and CDR2 (germline): LNHDA, SQIVND (reference sequence). The CDR3 is CASSIKGYYGYTF. The DNA for the CDR3 is TGTGCCAGTAGTATAAAGGGGTACTATGGCTACACCTTC.

This chain uses TRBV5-4 with TRBJ1-3, with D unresolved. The CDR3 contains 15 residues. The V gene lost 3 bases and the J gene lost 1 base, with 11 bases spanning the gap. Germline CDR1 and CDR2: SGHNT and YYREEE (reference sequence). CDR3 DNA sequence: TGTGCCAGCAGCTCTAACGTTGAATCTGGAAACACCATATATTTT. Its translation is CASSSNVESGNTIYF.

V is TRBV27 and J is TRBJ2-5; 7 bases align to TRBD1. V shed 7 bases, J shed 1 base, and the junction held 9 bases outside the gene matches. The length of the CDR3 is 15 residues. Per germline, CDR1 MNHEY and CDR2 SMNVEV (reference sequence). CDR3 nucleotides: TGTGCCAGCAAAGGGGGCGGGTTGGGCCAAGAGACCCAGTACTTC. Amino acids: CASKGGGLGQETQYF.